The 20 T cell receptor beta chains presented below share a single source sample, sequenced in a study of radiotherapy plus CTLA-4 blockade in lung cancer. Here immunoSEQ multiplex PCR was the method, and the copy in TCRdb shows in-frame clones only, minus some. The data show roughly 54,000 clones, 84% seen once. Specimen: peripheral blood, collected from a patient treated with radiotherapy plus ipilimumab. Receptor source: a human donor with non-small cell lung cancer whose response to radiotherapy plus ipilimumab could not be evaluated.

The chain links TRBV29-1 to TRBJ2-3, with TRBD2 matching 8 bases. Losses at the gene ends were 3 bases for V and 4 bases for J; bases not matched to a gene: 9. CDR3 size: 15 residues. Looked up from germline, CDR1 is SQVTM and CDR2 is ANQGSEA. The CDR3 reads CSVEGVAGSPDTQYF. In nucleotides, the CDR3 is TGCAGCGTTGAGGGGGTAGCGGGATCGCCAGATACGCAGTATTTT.

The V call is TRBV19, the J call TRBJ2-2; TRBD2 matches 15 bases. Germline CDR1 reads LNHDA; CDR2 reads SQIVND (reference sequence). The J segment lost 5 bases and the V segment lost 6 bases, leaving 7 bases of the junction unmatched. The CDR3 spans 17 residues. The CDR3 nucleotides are TGTGCCAGTAGCCCTGGACTAGCGGGAGGGGTTACCGGGGAGCTGTTTTTT. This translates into CASSPGLAGGVTGELFF.

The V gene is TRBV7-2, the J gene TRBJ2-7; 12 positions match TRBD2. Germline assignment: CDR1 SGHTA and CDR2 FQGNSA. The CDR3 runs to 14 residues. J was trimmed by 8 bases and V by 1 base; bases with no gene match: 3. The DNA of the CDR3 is TGTGCCAGCAGCTTAGGACTAGCGGGAGCAAAGCAGTACTTC. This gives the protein CASSLGLAGAKQYF.

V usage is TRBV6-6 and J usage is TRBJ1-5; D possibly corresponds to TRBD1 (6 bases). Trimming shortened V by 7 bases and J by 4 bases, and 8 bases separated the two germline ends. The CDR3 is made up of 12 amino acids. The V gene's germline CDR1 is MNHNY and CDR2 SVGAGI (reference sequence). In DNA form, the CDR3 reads TGTGCCAGCAATGACAGGAATCAGCCCCAGCATTTT. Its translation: CASNDRNQPQHF.

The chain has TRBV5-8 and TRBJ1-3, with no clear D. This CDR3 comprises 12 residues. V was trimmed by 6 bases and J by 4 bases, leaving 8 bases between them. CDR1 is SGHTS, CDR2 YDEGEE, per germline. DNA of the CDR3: TGTGCCAGCATCCGGAGGGGAAACACCATATATTTT. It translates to CASIRRGNTIYF.

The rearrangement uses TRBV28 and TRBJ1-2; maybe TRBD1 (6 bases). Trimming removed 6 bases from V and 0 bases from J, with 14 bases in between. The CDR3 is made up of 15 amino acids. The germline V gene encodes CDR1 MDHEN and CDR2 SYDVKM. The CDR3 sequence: CASRDGGGTNYGYTF. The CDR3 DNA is TGTGCCAGCAGGGACGGGGGGGGCACTAACTATGGCTACACCTTC.

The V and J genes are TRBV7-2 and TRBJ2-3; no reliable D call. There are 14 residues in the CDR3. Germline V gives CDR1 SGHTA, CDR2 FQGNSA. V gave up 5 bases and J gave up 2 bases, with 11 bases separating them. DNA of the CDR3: TGTGCCAGCAGCGTACGGAGAGCCACAGATACGCAGTATTTT. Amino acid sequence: CASSVRRATDTQYF.

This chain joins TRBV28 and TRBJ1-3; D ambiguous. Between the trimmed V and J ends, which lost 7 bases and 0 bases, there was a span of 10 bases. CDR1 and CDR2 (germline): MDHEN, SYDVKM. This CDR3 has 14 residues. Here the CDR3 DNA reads TGTGCCAGCACCCTCGGGTTCTCTGGAAACACCATATATTTT. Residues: CASTLGFSGNTIYF. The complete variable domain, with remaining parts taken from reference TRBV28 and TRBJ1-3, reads DVKVTQSSRYLVKRTGEKVFLECVQDMDHENMFWYRQDPGLGLRLIYFSYDVKMKEKGDIPEGYSVSREKKERFSLILESASTNQTSMYLCASTLGFSGNTIYFGEGSWLTVV.

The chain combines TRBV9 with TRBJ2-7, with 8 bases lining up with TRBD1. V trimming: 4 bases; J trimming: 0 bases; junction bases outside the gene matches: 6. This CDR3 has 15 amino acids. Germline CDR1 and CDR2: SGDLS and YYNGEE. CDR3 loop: CASSRGQGSSYEQYF. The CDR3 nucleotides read TGTGCCAGCAGCCGAGGACAGGGAAGCTCCTACGAGCAGTACTTC.

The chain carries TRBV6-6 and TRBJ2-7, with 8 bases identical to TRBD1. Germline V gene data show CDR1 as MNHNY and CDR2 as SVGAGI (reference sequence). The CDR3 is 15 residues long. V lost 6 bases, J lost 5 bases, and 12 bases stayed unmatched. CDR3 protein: CASRHPGQGRNEQYF. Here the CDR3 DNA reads TGTGCCAGCAGACACCCCGGACAGGGTCGGAACGAGCAGTACTTC.

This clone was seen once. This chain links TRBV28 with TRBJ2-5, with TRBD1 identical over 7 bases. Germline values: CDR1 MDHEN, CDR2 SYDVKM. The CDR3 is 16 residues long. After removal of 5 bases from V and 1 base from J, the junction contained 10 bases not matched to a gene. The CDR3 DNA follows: TGTGCCAGCAGTCAAATGACCAGGGGGTTCCAAGAGACCCAGTACTTC. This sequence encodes CASSQMTRGFQETQYF. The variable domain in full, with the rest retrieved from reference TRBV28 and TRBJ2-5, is DVKVTQSSRYLVKRTGEKVFLECVQDMDHENMFWYRQDPGLGLRLIYFSYDVKMKEKGDIPEGYSVSREKKERFSLILESASTNQTSMYLCASSQMTRGFQETQYFGPGTRLLVL.

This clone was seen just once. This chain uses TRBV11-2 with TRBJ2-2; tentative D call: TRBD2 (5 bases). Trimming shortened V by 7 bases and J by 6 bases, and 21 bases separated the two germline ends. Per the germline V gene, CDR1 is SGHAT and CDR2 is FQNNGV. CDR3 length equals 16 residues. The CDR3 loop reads CASTIPRTGSSGELFF. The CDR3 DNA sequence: TGTGCCAGCACCATCCCGAGGACTGGGTCTTCCGGGGAGCTGTTTTTT.

The DNA for the CDR3 is TGTGCCAGCTCCCCCGTCGTCGCGACAGGGCGCTCTGGGGCCAACGTCCTGACTTTC. Translating it yields CASSPVVATGRSGANVLTF. V gene TRBV18 combines with J gene TRBJ2-6, with 7 bases matching TRBD1. Trimming took 6 bases from V and 0 from J; bases not matched to a gene: 14. The CDR3 extends over 19 amino acids. In germline, CDR1 is KGHSH, CDR2 LQKENI.

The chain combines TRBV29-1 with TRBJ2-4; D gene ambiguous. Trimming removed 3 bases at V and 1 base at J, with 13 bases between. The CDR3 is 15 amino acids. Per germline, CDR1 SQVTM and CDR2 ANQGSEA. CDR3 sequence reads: CSVEGAFGAKNIQYF. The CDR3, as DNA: TGCAGCGTTGAGGGTGCTTTCGGGGCCAAAAACATTCAGTACTTC.

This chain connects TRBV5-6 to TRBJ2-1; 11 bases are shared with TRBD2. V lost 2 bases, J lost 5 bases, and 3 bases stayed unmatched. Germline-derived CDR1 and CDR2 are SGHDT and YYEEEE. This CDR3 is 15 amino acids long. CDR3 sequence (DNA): TGTGCCAGCAGCTTTAGACTAGCGGGAAACAATGAGCAGTTCTTC. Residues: CASSFRLAGNNEQFF. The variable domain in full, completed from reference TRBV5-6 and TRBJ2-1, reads DAGVTQSPTHLIKTRGQQVTLRCSPKSGHDTVSWYQQALGQGPQFIFQYYEEEERQRGNFPDRFSGHQFPNYSSELNVNALLLGDSALYLCASSFRLAGNNEQFFGPGTRLTVL.

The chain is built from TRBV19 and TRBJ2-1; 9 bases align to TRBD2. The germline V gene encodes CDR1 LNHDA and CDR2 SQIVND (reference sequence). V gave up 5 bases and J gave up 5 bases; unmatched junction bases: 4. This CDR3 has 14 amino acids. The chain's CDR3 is CASSPGLADNEQFF. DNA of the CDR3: TGTGCCAGTAGTCCGGGACTAGCAGACAATGAGCAGTTCTTC.

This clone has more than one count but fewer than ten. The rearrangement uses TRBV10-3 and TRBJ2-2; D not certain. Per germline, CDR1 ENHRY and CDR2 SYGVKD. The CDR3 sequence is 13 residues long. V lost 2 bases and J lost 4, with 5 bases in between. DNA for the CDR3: TGTGCCATCAGTGAGACGGGCACCGGGGAGCTGTTTTTT. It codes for CAISETGTGELFF.

CDR3 in amino acids: CASSLGPGGPEAFF. CDR3 coding DNA: TGTGCCAGCAGCTTAGGGCCAGGGGGCCCTGAAGCTTTCTTT. The gene calls are TRBV7-3 and TRBJ1-1; 8 bases align to TRBD1. The CDR3 contains 14 residues. After removal of 2 bases from V and 6 bases from J, the junction contained 5 bases not matched to a gene. Per germline, CDR1 SGHTA and CDR2 FQGTGA.

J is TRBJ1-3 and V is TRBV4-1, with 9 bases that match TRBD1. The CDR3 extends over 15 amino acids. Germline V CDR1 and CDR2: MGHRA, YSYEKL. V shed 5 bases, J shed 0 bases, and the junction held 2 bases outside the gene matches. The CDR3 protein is CASSGTGFSGNTIYF. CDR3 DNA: TGCGCCAGCAGCGGGACAGGGTTCTCTGGAAACACCATATATTTT.

As DNA, the CDR3 is TGTGCCAGCAGTTACTCCCAGGGTAGGGGCACCGGGGAGCTGTTTTTT. Amino acids: CASSYSQGRGTGELFF. This chain uses TRBV6-5 with TRBJ2-2; maybe TRBD1 (5 bases). CDR1 is MNHEY, CDR2 SVGAGI, per germline. The length of the CDR3 is 16 residues. V shed 0 bases and J shed 4 bases, with 12 bases lying between them.